These 24 T cell receptor beta chains share one sample of origin, sequenced in a study of cytomegalovirus exposure and HLA in healthy donors. Primers: 60 Vbeta forward and 13 Jbeta reverse. Profiled with immunoSEQ multiplex PCR; TCRdb holds only in-frame clones, not every one. The sample carries over 200,000 clones, around nine tenths recorded once. The sample taken for sequencing was PBMCs. The source is a woman younger than 30 in good health and CMV-seronegative.

The chain joins TRBV6-1 to TRBJ2-7; TRBD1 matches 10 bases. J was trimmed by 9 bases and V by 0 bases; bases with no gene match: 5. Looked up from germline, CDR1 is MNHNS and CDR2 is SASEGT. The CDR3 loop spans 14 amino acids. CDR3 bases: TGTGCCAGCAGTGAAGCGGGACAGGGGAGAGGGCAGTACTTC. It specifies CASSEAGQGRGQYF.

This chain joins TRBV4-2 and TRBJ2-5; no clear D. Germline assignment: CDR1 LGHNA and CDR2 YNFKEQ. Trimming pared 1 base from V and 2 bases from J, leaving 11 bases between. This CDR3 region has 15 residues. The CDR3 bases are TGTGCCAGCAGCCAAGCAATCGGAGTACAAGAGACCCAGTACTTC. Translating gives CASSQAIGVQETQYF.

V usage is TRBV30 and J usage is TRBJ1-1; no reliable D call. CDR1 GTSNPN and CDR2 SVGIG come from the germline V gene (reference sequence). With 2 bases removed from V and 1 base from J, the gap between germline ends came to 5 bases. The CDR3 has 12 residues. The CDR3 loop is CAWSPGNTEAFF. The CDR3 DNA reads TGTGCCTGGAGTCCGGGGAACACTGAAGCTTTCTTT.

The V and J genes are TRBV7-2 and TRBJ1-2, with 7 bases matching TRBD1. This CDR3 is built from 15 residues. V lost 1 base and J lost 3; bases outside the gene matches: 5. Looked up from germline, CDR1 is SGHTA and CDR2 is FQGNSA. The CDR3 sequence is CASSLVDRDYYGYTF. The CDR3 nucleotides read TGTGCCAGCAGCTTAGTAGACAGGGACTACTATGGCTACACCTTC.

The chain joins TRBV19 to TRBJ1-1; D uncertain. The CDR3 has 13 amino acids. Germline V gene lookup returns CDR1 LNHDA and CDR2 SQIVND (reference sequence). Between the trimmed V and J ends, which lost 2 bases and 1 base, there was a span of 5 bases. CDR3 sequence (DNA): TGTGCCAGTAGTATACAGTCGAACACTGAAGCTTTCTTT. Its protein product is CASSIQSNTEAFF.

The rearrangement joins TRBV29-1 to TRBJ2-7; D is possibly TRBD1 (6 bases). This CDR3 contains 11 residues. Trimming removed 8 bases at V and 3 bases at J, with 11 bases between. Germline CDR1 reads SQVTM; CDR2 reads ANQGSEA. CDR3 protein: CSIQGVYEQYF. The CDR3 DNA sequence: TGCAGCATACAGGGCGTCTACGAGCAGTACTTC.

The chain has TRBV7-6 and TRBJ1-2, with TRBD1 matching 9 bases. Germline CDR1 reads SGHVS; CDR2 reads FNYEAQ. This CDR3 is built from 15 residues. V shed 5 bases and J 1 base; nucleotides not matched to a gene: 5. The chain's CDR3 is CASSPGTGINYGYTF. The CDR3 DNA follows: TGTGCCAGCAGCCCCGGGACAGGGATTAACTATGGCTACACCTTC.

J is TRBJ2-7 and V is TRBV13; tentatively, D is TRBD1 (6 bases). The CDR3 runs 16 residues. Germline CDR1 and CDR2: PRHDT and FYEKMQ (reference sequence). V was shortened by 6 bases and J by 2 bases, with 20 bases between the two germline ends. CDR3 bases: TGTGCCAGCAGACCTATACAACAGGGTCGGACCTACGAGCAGTACTTC. Encoded protein: CASRPIQQGRTYEQYF. Based on the CDR3 plus reference TRBV13 and TRBJ2-7, the full variable domain is AAGVIQSPRHLIKEKRETATLKCYPIPRHDTVYWYQQGPGQDPQFLISFYEKMQSDKGSIPDRFSAQQFSDYHSELNMSSLELGDSALYFCASRPIQQGRTYEQYFGPGTRLTVT.

The V call is TRBV18, the J call TRBJ2-7; tentative D call: TRBD1 (5 bases). There are 15 residues in the CDR3. V was clipped by 3 bases and J by 2 bases, with 14 bases between them. CDR1 and CDR2 from the germline V gene are KGHSH and LQKENI. CDR3 loop: CASSPRQGPTYEQYF. CDR3 nucleotides: TGTGCCAGCTCACCGAGGCAGGGCCCTACCTACGAGCAGTACTTC.

The CDR3 spells CASSREDRSSYEQYF. DNA of the CDR3: TGCGCCAGCAGCCGAGAGGACAGGAGCTCCTACGAGCAGTACTTC. This chain uses TRBV4-3 with TRBJ2-7, with 7 bases identical to TRBD1. The V gene's germline CDR1 is LGHNA and CDR2 YSLEER. V gave up 4 bases and J gave up 0 bases; unmatched junction bases: 6. The CDR3 length is 15 residues.

The gene calls are TRBV27 and TRBJ2-5; perhaps TRBD1 as D (6 bases). This CDR3 has 15 amino acids. CDR1 and CDR2 (germline): MNHEY, SMNVEV (reference sequence). Trimming took off 3 bases at V and 4 bases at J, with 15 bases between the two ends. The CDR3 DNA is TGTGCCAGCAGTTTGGTTGGGGGCACGGGAGAGACCCAGTACTTC. Translation: CASSLVGGTGETQYF.

The chain carries TRBV6-1 and TRBJ1-5, with 11 bases fitting TRBD1. Germline V CDR1 and CDR2: MNHNS, SASEGT. The CDR3 runs to 18 residues. J was trimmed by 4 bases and V by 0 bases; bases with no gene match: 8. CDR3 loop: CASSEASGTGGKNQPQHF. Written as DNA, the CDR3 is TGTGCCAGCAGTGAAGCATCCGGGACAGGGGGAAAAAATCAGCCCCAGCATTTT.

V and J are TRBV5-6 and TRBJ2-5; D may be TRBD2 (6 bases). Trimming left V 5 bases short and J 9 bases short, with 14 bases between. Per germline, CDR1 SGHDT and CDR2 YYEEEE. The CDR3 totals 12 residues. As DNA, the CDR3 is TGTGCCAGCAGTTCCGGGAGTTATGCCCAGTACTTC. It translates to CASSSGSYAQYF.

The rearrangement links TRBV5-8 to TRBJ1-5; D uncertain. V lost 0 bases and J lost 3, with 10 bases in between. CDR3 size: 15 residues. Germline CDR1 SGHTS, CDR2 YDEGEE. CDR3 sequence reads: CASSLGERANQPQHF. CDR3 DNA: TGTGCCAGCAGCTTGGGAGAGAGGGCCAATCAGCCCCAGCATTTT.

A single count supports this clone. V and J are TRBV21-1 and TRBJ1-1; the table's D call, TRBD1, has no DNA check behind it. TRBV21-1 is shown as a pseudogene. This CDR3 comprises 14 residues. The CDR3 is CASSSGQGKTEAFF. For the CDR3, the DNA is TGTGCCAGCAGCTCCGGACAGGGGAAAACTGAAGCTTTCTTT.

The chain carries TRBV4-2 and TRBJ2-7; 8 bases match TRBD2. Germline values: CDR1 LGHNA, CDR2 YNFKEQ. This CDR3 contains 15 residues. V shed 5 bases, J shed 3 bases, and the junction held 9 bases outside the gene matches. CDR3 bases: TGTGCCAGCAGCACACCCTCTAGCGGGCTCTACGAGCAGTACTTC. This gives the protein CASSTPSSGLYEQYF.

This sequence joins TRBV12-5 and TRBJ2-1, with 12 bases aligning to TRBD2. The V segment lost 4 bases and the J segment 4 bases; nucleotides outside the gene matches: 5. The CDR3 length is 16 residues. Germline CDR1 reads LGHNT; CDR2 reads FRNRAP. The CDR3 sequence: CASGSQLAGGYNEQFF. The DNA of the CDR3 is TGTGCTAGTGGTTCACAACTAGCGGGAGGTTACAATGAGCAGTTCTTC.

The genes are TRBV10-3 and TRBJ2-1; a possible D gene is TRBD2 (6 bases). Germline V gene data show CDR1 as ENHRY and CDR2 as SYGVKD. Trimming pared 7 bases from V and 2 bases from J, leaving 9 bases between. This CDR3 has 13 amino acids. CDR3 amino acids: CAITGSTYNEQFF. The DNA of the CDR3 is TGTGCCATCACCGGGAGTACCTACAATGAGCAGTTCTTC.

The genes are TRBV2 and TRBJ1-2, with TRBD1 identical over 7 bases. Germline V gene data show CDR1 as SNHLY and CDR2 as FYNNEI. V gave up 1 base and J gave up 12 bases; unmatched junction bases: 2. The CDR3 contains 11 residues. DNA of the CDR3: TGTGCCAGCAGTGAAGGAGGGGGCAACACCTTC. Protein: CASSEGGGNTF.

The V and J genes are TRBV2 and TRBJ2-5, with a weak D call TRBD1 (5 bases). Germline V CDR1 and CDR2: SNHLY, FYNNEI. Trimming stripped 7 bases from V and 0 bases from J, with 12 bases between. This CDR3 has 14 residues. Here the CDR3 DNA reads TGTGCCAGCAATCAGGGCAGGTACCAAGAGACCCAGTACTTC. It codes for CASNQGRYQETQYF.

The chain recombines TRBV6-5 with TRBJ1-3; D might be TRBD1 (5 bases). Germline V lookup: CDR1 MNHEY, CDR2 SVGAGI. The CDR3 runs to 13 residues. Trimming stripped 10 bases from V and 1 base from J, with 11 bases between. The CDR3 here is CATAQGSGNTIYF. Here the CDR3 DNA reads TGTGCCACCGCCCAGGGTTCTGGAAACACCATATATTTT.

The chain combines TRBV5-1 with TRBJ2-3; 7 bases map to TRBD2. J lost 2 bases, V lost 2 bases, and 5 bases had no gene match. Germline lookup yields CDR1 SGHRS and CDR2 YFSETQ. The CDR3 is 15 residues long. CDR3 sequence: CASSLAGPITDTQYF. The CDR3 DNA reads TGCGCCAGCAGCTTAGCGGGGCCGATCACAGATACGCAGTATTTT.

The chain is built from TRBV28 and TRBJ2-1; 9 bases are shared with TRBD2. J was trimmed by 9 bases and V by 3 bases; bases with no gene match: 18. The length of the CDR3 is 18 residues. The germline V gene has CDR1 MDHEN and CDR2 SYDVKM. CDR3 sequence reads: CASSLSRLADHKRTEQFF. For the CDR3, the DNA is TGTGCCAGCAGTTTGTCGCGACTAGCGGACCATAAGCGGACTGAGCAGTTCTTC.

The rearrangement links TRBV7-9 to TRBJ1-1; unclear D gene. Trimming left V 11 bases short and J 8 bases short, with 6 bases between. The CDR3 is 8 residues long. Germline CDR1 reads SEHNR; CDR2 reads FQNEAQ (reference sequence). The CDR3 sequence is CAPKEAFF. CDR3 bases: TGTGCCCCCAAAGAAGCTTTCTTT.